Below are 20 T cell receptor beta chains sequenced from a single sample in a study of chemoradiotherapy in HPV16-positive cancers. TCRdb keeps only in-frame clones here, not all; method: immunoSEQ multiplex PCR. The sample holds 55,000 to 85,000 clones; around nine tenths are singletons and the top ten take 4% to 5%. The sequences come from blood, collected from a patient who underwent chemoradiotherapy. The receptors were gathered from a human donor with HPV-associated anogenital cancer.

This clone is a singleton in its sample. The V gene is TRBV15, the J gene TRBJ1-2; 10 bases are a match to TRBD1. Germline trimming cut 1 base from V and 4 bases from J; bases unmatched to any gene: 3. CDR3 size: 15 residues. Germline V lookup: CDR1 LNHNV, CDR2 YYDKDF (reference sequence). The CDR3 nucleotides read TGTGCCACCAGCAGAGGGGACAGGGGAACCTATGGCTACACCTTC. The encoded protein is CATSRGDRGTYGYTF.

The V gene is TRBV30, the J gene TRBJ1-2, with D unclear. This CDR3 contains 12 residues. Germline V gives CDR1 GTSNPN, CDR2 SVGIG (reference sequence). Trimming took off 4 bases at V and 8 bases at J, with 14 bases between the two ends. CDR3: CAWTHQTGGYTF. The CDR3 DNA reads as TGTGCCTGGACCCATCAAACCGGGGGCTACACCTTC.

This sequence joins TRBV6-5 and TRBJ2-1; D is unresolved. Germline lookup yields CDR1 MNHEY and CDR2 SVGAGI. V gave up 0 bases and J gave up 5 bases, with 14 bases separating them. The CDR3 loop spans 16 amino acids. The DNA of the CDR3 is TGTGCCAGCAGTTACTCCAAGGGCTTTTTTGACAATGAGCAGTTCTTC. Protein product: CASSYSKGFFDNEQFF.

This clone has more than one count but fewer than ten. The V gene is TRBV11-2, the J gene TRBJ2-5; 12 nucleotides line up with TRBD1. From germline, CDR1 is SGHAT and CDR2 FQNNGV. The CDR3 length is 15 residues. V lost 5 bases to trimming and J lost 4 bases; unmatched junction nucleotides: 5. The CDR3 region is CASSEGTGGGETQYF. CDR3 DNA: TGTGCCAGCAGCGAAGGGACAGGGGGCGGAGAGACCCAGTACTTC. Using reference TRBV11-2 and TRBJ2-5 for the parts outside the CDR3, the full variable domain is EAGVAQSPRYKIIEKRQSVAFWCNPISGHATLYWYQQILGQGPKLLIQFQNNGVVDDSQLPKDRFSAERLKGVDSTLKIQPAKLEDSAVYLCASSEGTGGGETQYFGPGTRLLVL.

The chain recombines TRBV29-1 with TRBJ2-7, with TRBD1 as a possible D gene (5 bases). V shed 4 bases and J shed 1 base, with 17 bases lying between them. This CDR3 spans 15 amino acids. CDR1 is SQVTM, CDR2 ANQGSEA, per germline. CDR3: CSVGAIGQGSYEQYF. The CDR3 DNA reads as TGCAGCGTTGGCGCGATAGGGCAGGGTTCCTACGAGCAGTACTTC.

The chain carries TRBV28 and TRBJ2-7; D may correspond to TRBD1 or TRBD2 (6 bases each). CDR1 and CDR2 (germline): MDHEN, SYDVKM. The CDR3 totals 17 residues. Trimming shortened V by 2 bases and J by 4 bases, and 21 bases separated the two germline ends. The CDR3 DNA is TGTGCCAGCAGTTTACCCCTTTTCTCTGGGGGGCAGTACGAGCAGTACTTC. It specifies CASSLPLFSGGQYEQYF.

This sequence joins TRBV4-1 and TRBJ1-1; no reliable D call. Germline V lookup: CDR1 MGHRA, CDR2 YSYEKL. The CDR3 covers 15 residues. Trimming removed 0 bases from V and 6 bases from J, with 14 bases in between. The CDR3 nucleotides are TGCGCCAGCAGCCAAGAGCTAGAGGTTTCCGCTGAAGCTTTCTTT. Encoded protein: CASSQELEVSAEAFF.

The chain uses TRBV5-4 and TRBJ2-5, with D perhaps TRBD1 or TRBD2 (5 bases each). V shed 4 bases and J shed 3 bases, with 16 bases lying between them. The CDR3 sequence is 15 residues long. Germline CDR1 SGHNT, CDR2 YYREEE (reference sequence). The CDR3 loop is CASSPLGESEETQYF. CDR3 coding DNA: TGTGCCAGCAGCCCTCTGGGGGAGTCGGAAGAGACCCAGTACTTC.

J is TRBJ1-1 and V is TRBV10-2; no reliable D call. This CDR3 spans 15 amino acids. Trimming cost V 4 bases and J 0 bases, with 12 bases left between them. Germline V gene data show CDR1 as WSHSY and CDR2 as SAAADI. CDR3 loop: CASSGRRGMNTEAFF. CDR3 nucleotides: TGCGCCAGCAGTGGACGACGTGGGATGAACACTGAAGCTTTCTTT.

This sequence joins TRBV5-4 and TRBJ1-5; maybe TRBD1 (5 bases). The CDR3 length is 16 residues. Germline CDR1 is SGHNT and CDR2 is YYREEE (reference sequence). Trimming shortened V by 4 bases and J by 3 bases, and 17 bases separated the two germline ends. Here the CDR3 reads CASSVGPLGANQPQHF. CDR3 coding DNA: TGTGCCAGCAGCGTGGGACCTTTGGGCGCCAATCAGCCCCAGCATTTT.

The chain carries TRBV5-1 and TRBJ2-3; maybe TRBD2 (5 bases). V lost 4 bases and J lost 5, with 14 bases in between. Germline lookup yields CDR1 SGHRS and CDR2 YFSETQ. The CDR3 totals 14 residues. The CDR3 reads CASSAMGRIDTQYF. CDR3 nucleotide sequence: TGCGCCAGCAGCGCTATGGGGAGAATAGATACGCAGTATTTT.

This clone was recorded once. This chain links TRBV28 with TRBJ2-6; no firm D call. Deletions cut 3 bases from V and 0 bases from J, with 9 bases between. From germline, CDR1 is MDHEN and CDR2 SYDVKM. The CDR3 length is 16 residues. The CDR3 protein is CASSFWADSGANVLTF. The CDR3 coding sequence is TGTGCCAGCAGTTTTTGGGCCGACTCTGGGGCCAACGTCCTGACTTTC.

This chain links TRBV13 with TRBJ2-7; 9 bases fit TRBD1. The CDR3 consists of 14 residues. CDR1 PRHDT and CDR2 FYEKMQ come from the germline V gene (reference sequence). V lost 4 bases to trimming and J lost 5 bases; unmatched junction nucleotides: 6. The CDR3 loop is CASSYNRGLDEQYF. CDR3 bases: TGTGCCAGCAGCTATAACAGGGGGCTCGACGAGCAGTACTTC.

V and J are TRBV7-9 and TRBJ1-2; D unclear. Trimming left V 5 bases short and J 3 bases short, with 7 bases between. Germline V lookup: CDR1 SEHNR, CDR2 FQNEAQ (reference sequence). The CDR3 consists of 12 residues. CDR3 amino acids: CASSPPYYGYTF. In DNA form, the CDR3 reads TGTGCCAGCAGCCCCCCCTACTATGGCTACACCTTC.

This clone was seen a handful of times. CDR3 bases: TGCGCCAGCAGCGGGGGGCCCTACGAGCAGTACTTC. This sequence encodes CASSGGPYEQYF. The genes are TRBV10-1 and TRBJ2-7; D might be TRBD2 (7 bases). Per germline, CDR1 WNHNN and CDR2 SYGVQD (reference sequence). V lost 6 bases, J lost 2 bases, and 8 bases lay in between. CDR3 length: 12 amino acids.

The chain couples TRBV6-6 to TRBJ2-2; D unresolved. There are 16 residues in the CDR3. The germline V gene encodes CDR1 MNHNY and CDR2 SVGAGI (reference sequence). The V gene lost 4 bases and the J gene lost 0 bases, with 12 bases spanning the gap. This CDR3 is CASSSNVGTNTGELFF. The CDR3 nucleotides are TGTGCCAGCAGTTCAAACGTAGGGACGAACACCGGGGAGCTGTTTTTT.

In its sample, this clone was seen a few times. The rearrangement links TRBV13 to TRBJ2-4; 7 bases match TRBD2. CDR1 is PRHDT, CDR2 FYEKMQ, per germline (reference sequence). The CDR3 is made up of 19 amino acids. V lost 1 base, J lost 0 bases, and 12 bases stayed unmatched. CDR3 nucleotides: TGTGCCAGCAGCTTAGTCGGGAGGCCTCCTTCCTTAGCCAAAAACATTCAGTACTTC. This encodes CASSLVGRPPSLAKNIQYF.

This CDR3 reads CASGLVLGDSGDRSNEDYEQYF. The CDR3, as DNA: TGTGCTAGTGGTTTGGTACTAGGGGATAGTGGAGACAGGAGCAATGAAGACTACGAGCAGTACTTC. This chain connects TRBV12-5 to TRBJ2-7; tentatively, D is TRBD1 (6 bases). Deletions cut 0 bases from V and 3 bases from J, with 33 bases between. This CDR3 region has 22 residues. Germline assignment: CDR1 LGHNT and CDR2 FRNRAP. Full variable domain (outside the CDR3, taken from reference TRBV12-5 and TRBJ2-7): DARVTQTPRHKVTEMGQEVTMRCQPILGHNTVFWYRQTMMQGLELLAYFRNRAPLDDSGMPKDRFSAEMPDATLATLKIQPSEPRDSAVYFCASGLVLGDSGDRSNEDYEQYFGPGTRLTVT.

The J gene is TRBJ1-2, the V gene TRBV19; 9 bases match TRBD1. The CDR3 contains 16 residues. The germline CDR1 and CDR2 sequences are LNHDA and SQIVND (reference sequence). Losses at the gene ends were 7 bases for V and 0 bases for J; bases not matched to a gene: 9. The CDR3 sequence: CASTDEGQGANYGYTF. DNA of the CDR3: TGTGCCAGTACCGACGAGGGACAGGGCGCTAACTATGGCTACACCTTC.

The V and J genes are TRBV5-1 and TRBJ2-7; TRBD1 matches 8 bases. Germline loops: CDR1 SGHRS, CDR2 YFSETQ. The CDR3 has 13 amino acids. Trimming took 4 bases from V and 6 from J; bases not matched to a gene: 6. CDR3 coding DNA: TGCGCCAGCAGCAGGGCGACAGGGGCCGAGCAGTACTTC. It translates to CASSRATGAEQYF.